This TCR beta chain was identified during a study of siplizumab effects on memory and regulatory T cells. Findings and caveats of the study: Sequences below about 10^-5 frequency were poorly captured, limiting mapping of alloreactive clones. Naive T cells looked more diverse than memory cells, and they looked like major contributors to the alloresponse. The study found that mappable alloreactive CD4+ clones averaged around 68% Treg-derived with siplizumab and 25% to 30% in controls.

Assays captured approximately 100,000 TCR templates per sample. TCRdb keeps only in-frame clones here, not all; method: immunoSEQ multiplex PCR. Among tens of thousands of clones listed, just over 95% were seen once. The CDR3 totals 16 residues. V dropped 7 bases and J dropped 6 bases, with 24 bases sitting between them. Germline CDR1 is LNHDA and CDR2 is SQIVND (reference sequence). With respect to this clone: The antigen is undetermined.

The V and J genes are TRBV19 and TRBJ1-2, with D maybe TRBD1 (6 bases). This TCR was recovered from a human donor in good health. What was sequenced was naive CD8+ T cells sorted from blood. The CDR3 is CASTPESGGPADGYTF. The DNA of the CDR3 is TGTGCCAGTACCCCTGAATCCGGGGGCCCGGCCGATGGCTACACCTTC.